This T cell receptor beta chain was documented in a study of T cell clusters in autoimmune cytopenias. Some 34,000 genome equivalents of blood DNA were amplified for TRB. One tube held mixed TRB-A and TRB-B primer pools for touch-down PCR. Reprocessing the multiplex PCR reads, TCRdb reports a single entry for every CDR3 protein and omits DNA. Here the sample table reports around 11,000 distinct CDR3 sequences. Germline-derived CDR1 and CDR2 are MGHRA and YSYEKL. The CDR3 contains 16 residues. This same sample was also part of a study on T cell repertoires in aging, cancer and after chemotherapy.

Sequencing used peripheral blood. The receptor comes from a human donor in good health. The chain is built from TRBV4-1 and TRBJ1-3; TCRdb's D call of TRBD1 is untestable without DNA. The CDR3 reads CASRPATGGTGNTIYF.